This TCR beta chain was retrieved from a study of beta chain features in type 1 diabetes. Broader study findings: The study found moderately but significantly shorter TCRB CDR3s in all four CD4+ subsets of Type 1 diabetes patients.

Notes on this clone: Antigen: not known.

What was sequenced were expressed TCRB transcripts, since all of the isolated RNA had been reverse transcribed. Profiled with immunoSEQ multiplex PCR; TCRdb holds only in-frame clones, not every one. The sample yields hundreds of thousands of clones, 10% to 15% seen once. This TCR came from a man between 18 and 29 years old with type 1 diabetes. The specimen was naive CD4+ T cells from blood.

This CDR3 reads CASSWWDRVNTEAFF. CDR3 nucleotides: TGCGCCAGCAGCTGGTGGGACAGAGTGAACACTGAAGCTTTCTTT. The gene calls are TRBV5-1 and TRBJ1-1, with 7 positions matching TRBD1. The CDR3 has 15 amino acids. The germline gives CDR1 SGHRS, CDR2 YFSETQ. The V gene end was trimmed by 3 bases and the J gene end by 0 bases; junction bases not matched to a gene: 5.